The clone carrying this T cell receptor beta chain has a count of ten or more. V was clipped by 6 bases and J by 4 bases, with 13 bases between them. Germline V gene lookup returns CDR1 WNHNN and CDR2 SYGVQD (reference sequence). This CDR3 is 13 amino acids long. RNA was extracted from bulk tissue without any cell sorting. TCRbeta libraries were built with three rounds of nested PCR, modified from ARM-PCR. TCRdb called the multiplex PCR reads again in MiXCR, with one record for every CDR3 protein. The data hold roughly 220,000 distinct CDR3 sequences, with 70% to 75% observed a single time. These data are taken from a study of tumor and adjacent non-tumor tissue in lung cancer.

The TCR was taken from a man in his 60s with non-small cell lung cancer. The J gene is TRBJ2-7, the V gene TRBV10-1, with TRBD2 as a possible D gene (6 bases). Material: lung tumor tissue. The CDR3 protein is CASSPGTQYEQYF. As DNA, the CDR3 is TGCGCCAGCAGCCCCGGGACTCAATACGAGCAGTACTTC.